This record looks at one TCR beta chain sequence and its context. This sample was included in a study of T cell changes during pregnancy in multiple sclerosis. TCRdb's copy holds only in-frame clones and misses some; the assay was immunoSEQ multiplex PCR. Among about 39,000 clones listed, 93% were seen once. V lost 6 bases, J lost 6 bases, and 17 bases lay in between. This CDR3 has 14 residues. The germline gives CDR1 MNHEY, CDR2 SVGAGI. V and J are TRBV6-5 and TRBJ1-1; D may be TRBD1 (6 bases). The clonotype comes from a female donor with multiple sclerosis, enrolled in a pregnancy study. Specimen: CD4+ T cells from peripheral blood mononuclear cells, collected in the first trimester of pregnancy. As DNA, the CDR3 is TGTGCCAGCAGCTCCCAGGGGAGGGACGCTGAAGCTTTCTTT. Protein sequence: CASSSQGRDAEAFF.